These T cell receptor beta chains were read from a single sample in a study of blood T cell repertoires in COVID-19. TCRdb's copy holds only in-frame clones and misses some; the assay was immunoSEQ multiplex PCR. The table has around 260,000 clones, approximately 86% seen once. Sequencing was carried out using peripheral blood. The origin of the receptors is a human donor in a cohort sampled during active COVID-19. CDR3s include the opening cysteine and the closing phenylalanine or tryptophan. Each record gives: J gene, clone size, V gene, D gene, CDR3 DNA, CDR3 protein. D genes are given only for firm matches. Clone size is not always given. Where it is, it says once, few, many or a class for expanded clones.

TRBJ1-6,.,TRBV6-4,.,TGTGCCAGCAGTGAGACTTATAATTCACCCCTCCACTTT,CASSETYNSPLHF
TRBJ2-7,.,TRBV10-3,.,TGTGCCATGGCCGGGCAGGGGGGCTACGAGCAGTACTTC,CAMAGQGGYEQYF
TRBJ1-5,.,TRBV19,.,TGTGCCAGTAGCTCCCAGGGTGGCGCAAATCAGCCCCAGCATTTT,CASSSQGGANQPQHF
TRBJ1-2,.,TRBV27,TRBD1,TGTGCCAGCAGTTTATACCCGGGACAGGGTGATGGCTACACCTTC,CASSLYPGQGDGYTF
TRBJ2-1,.,TRBV6-5,TRBD1,TGTGCCAGCAGTACCGACAGGGTCGGTGAGCAGTTCTTC,CASSTDRVGEQFF
TRBJ1-2,.,TRBV3-1/TRBV3-2,.,TGTGCCAGCAGCCAGGGGGCAGGTGGCTACACCTTC,CASSQGAGGYTF
TRBJ1-1,.,TRBV9,TRBD1,TGTGCCAGCAGCGCCTACAGGGGGGAAGGCACTGAAGCTTTCTTT,CASSAYRGEGTEAFF
TRBJ1-5,.,TRBV6-6,TRBD1,TGTGCCAGCAGTAGAGACAGGGGTAGCAATCAGCCCCAGCATTTT,CASSRDRGSNQPQHF
TRBJ1-2,.,TRBV29-1,TRBD1,TGCAGCGCTCAAGACAGGGTCCGGGGCTACACCTTC,CSAQDRVRGYTF
TRBJ2-1,.,TRBV6-1,TRBD2,TGTGCCAGCAGTGATGTACTAGCGGGAAGCAATGAGCAGTTCTTC,CASSDVLAGSNEQFF
TRBJ1-5,.,TRBV6-5,TRBD1,TGTGCCAGCAGCCTGGGACAGTCCCAGCCCCAGCATTTT,CASSLGQSQPQHF
TRBJ2-5,once,TRBV9,.,TGTGCCAGCAGCGTAGCTACAGGGCGTATGTCAGAGACCCAGTACTTC,CASSVATGRMSETQYF
TRBJ2-7,.,TRBV9,.,TGTGCCAGCAGCGTAGAAGGCGGAATAAGCTCCTACGAGCAGTACTTC,CASSVEGGISSYEQYF
TRBJ2-7,.,TRBV7-2,.,TGTGCCAGCAGCTTAGGGGGGCAGGCCACCGAGCAGTACTTC,CASSLGGQATEQYF
TRBJ2-5,.,TRBV27,TRBD2,TGTGCCAGCAGTTTAATCCCTGGACTAGCAACCACGGGGACCCAGTACTTC,CASSLIPGLATTGTQYF
TRBJ2-5,.,TRBV6-1,TRBD2,TGTGCCAGCAGTGAAGCGGGACTAGCGGGGGAGACCCAGTACTTC,CASSEAGLAGETQYF
TRBJ1-3,.,TRBV6-5,.,TGTGCCAGCACCAATGGAGTCCCAGGAAACACCATATATTTT,CASTNGVPGNTIYF
TRBJ2-7,.,TRBV15,TRBD1,TGTGCCACCAGCTCTAACAGGGGTCCATACGAGCAGTACTTC,CATSSNRGPYEQYF
TRBJ1-2,.,TRBV25-1,TRBD1,TGTGCCAGCAGTGATACCGGACAGGTCCATTTGTATGGCTACACCTTC,CASSDTGQVHLYGYTF
TRBJ2-5,.,TRBV7-6,TRBD1,TGTGCCAGCAGCTCTCGATACCGGGACAGGACAAAAGAGACCCAGTACTTC,CASSSRYRDRTKETQYF
TRBJ2-7,.,TRBV7-2,TRBD2,TGTGCCAGCAGCGCGGGACTAGCGGGACCCTACGAGCAGTACTTC,CASSAGLAGPYEQYF
TRBJ1-1,.,TRBV9,TRBD1,TGTGCCAGCAGCCCGGGACAGATAAGGAACACTGAAGCTTTCTTT,CASSPGQIRNTEAFF
TRBJ2-1,.,TRBV6-2/TRBV6-3,TRBD2,TGTGCCAGCAGTCCCCGACTAGCGGGGGGACCGACCTACAATGAGCAGTTCTTC,CASSPRLAGGPTYNEQFF
TRBJ2-7,.,TRBV19,TRBD2,TGTGCCAGTAGTATAGTTCGCCTAGCGGGAGCGCACTACGAGCAGTACTTC,CASSIVRLAGAHYEQYF
TRBJ1-1,.,TRBV4-1,.,TGCGCCAGCAGCCTACGGGCCTCAAGGGGCCCTGAAGCTTTCTTT,CASSLRASRGPEAFF
TRBJ2-7,.,TRBV7-2,.,TGTGCCAGCAGCTTAGGGGCCCCCTACGAGCAGTACTTC,CASSLGAPYEQYF
TRBJ2-1,.,TRBV11-2,TRBD2,TGTGCCAGCAGCCGGGGACTAGCGGAGCACAATGAGCAGTTCTTC,CASSRGLAEHNEQFF
TRBJ2-5,.,TRBV10-3,TRBD2,TGTGCCATCAGTGAAGGGTCTAGCGGGGGAGAGACCCAGTACTTC,CAISEGSSGGETQYF
TRBJ1-1,.,TRBV6-5,TRBD1,TGTGCCAGCAGTCTAAACAGGGGGGACACTGAAGCTTTCTTT,CASSLNRGDTEAFF
TRBJ2-1,.,TRBV7-9,TRBD2,TGTGCCAGCACCACTCAGGGAGGGCCGTTCAATGAGCAGTTCTTC,CASTTQGGPFNEQFF
TRBJ1-1,.,TRBV4-1,.,TGCGCCAGCAGCCAAGCTCCCAGGGGCACGAACACTGAAGCTTTCTTT,CASSQAPRGTNTEAFF
TRBJ2-7,.,TRBV5-4,TRBD2,TGTGCCAGCAGCTTGGCCCGCGGCCTAGCGGGAGTCTACGAGCAGTACTTC,CASSLARGLAGVYEQYF
TRBJ1-3,.,TRBV4-2,.,TGTGCCAGCAGCCAAGAAAGGGCGGGTGGAAACACCATATATTTT,CASSQERAGGNTIYF
TRBJ1-3,.,TRBV7-2,.,TGTGCCAGCAGCTTAGTGAGTCTTTCTGACTCTGGAAACACCATATATTTT,CASSLVSLSDSGNTIYF
TRBJ2-3,.,TRBV9,.,TGTGCCAGCAGCGGCGGAGAGGGGGAGGGTGCGACAGATACGCAGTATTTT,CASSGGEGEGATDTQYF
TRBJ1-1,.,TRBV28,.,TGTGCCAGCACCCTGACAGGTAACACTGAAGCTTTCTTT,CASTLTGNTEAFF
TRBJ2-7,.,TRBV6-2/TRBV6-3,.,TGTGCCAGCAGCCCCCGGCAACGGGGAGAGCAGTACTTC,CASSPRQRGEQYF
TRBJ2-7,once,TRBV30,.,TGTGCCTGGACCAGTTCGGGCGAGCAGTACTTC,CAWTSSGEQYF
TRBJ2-1,.,TRBV3-1/TRBV3-2,.,TGTGCCAGCAGCCAACCAGGGCGCAATGAGCAGTTCTTC,CASSQPGRNEQFF
TRBJ1-1,once,TRBV9,.,TGTGCCAGCAGCGACGGGGGGGCAGGGTGGCAAAACACTGAAGCTTTCTTT,CASSDGGAGWQNTEAFF
TRBJ2-7,.,TRBV27,.,TGTGCCAGCAGTTTAACTGTCTCCTACGAGCAGTACTTC,CASSLTVSYEQYF
TRBJ2-2,.,TRBV6-6,.,TGTGCCAGCAGTTACTCCCAGTACGCGAACACCGGGGAGCTGTTTTTT,CASSYSQYANTGELFF
TRBJ2-7,.,TRBV28,.,TGTGCCAGCACACAGGGAGACTACGAGCAGTACTTC,CASTQGDYEQYF
TRBJ2-3,once,TRBV11-2,TRBD2,TGTGCCAGCAGCTTAGGACTAGCGGGAAGAGATACGCAGTATTTT,CASSLGLAGRDTQYF
TRBJ2-7,.,TRBV20-1,.,TGCAGTGCTAGTTTACAGGGAATTGCTTACGAGCAGTACTTC,CSASLQGIAYEQYF
TRBJ1-3,.,TRBV6-2/TRBV6-3,.,TGTGCCAGCAGCCCTTCGACAGGTCCTTCCTCTGGAAACACCATATATTTT,CASSPSTGPSSGNTIYF
TRBJ1-1,.,TRBV6-5,.,TGTGCCAGCAGTTACTCGAAGCACTGGAACACTGAAGCTTTCTTT,CASSYSKHWNTEAFF
TRBJ1-3,.,TRBV5-8,TRBD1,TGTGCCAGCAGCTTATTGGACAGGCTGTCCGGAAACACCATATATTTT,CASSLLDRLSGNTIYF
TRBJ1-2,.,TRBV7-2,TRBD1,TGTGCCAGCAGCCAGGACAGGGGTGGCTATGGCTACACCTTC,CASSQDRGGYGYTF
TRBJ2-7,.,TRBV6-1,TRBD1,TGTGCCAGCAGTGAAATTGACAGGGCCTACGAGCAGTACTTC,CASSEIDRAYEQYF
TRBJ2-7,.,TRBV6-1,.,TGTGCCAGCAGTGATGGGACACCGACCCTCTACGAGCAGTACTTC,CASSDGTPTLYEQYF
TRBJ2-1,few,TRBV12-5,TRBD1,TGTGCTAGTGGTCTCGGGACAGGGGGTTCCAATGAGCAGTTCTTC,CASGLGTGGSNEQFF
TRBJ1-1,.,TRBV5-1,TRBD1,TGCGCCAGCAGTTACGAGGGACAGTTGAACACTGAAGCTTTCTTT,CASSYEGQLNTEAFF
TRBJ2-2,.,TRBV6-6,.,TGTGCCAGCAGAAGGGACTCCCTGGGGGAGCTGTTTTTT,CASRRDSLGELFF
TRBJ2-7,.,TRBV3-1/TRBV3-2,TRBD2,TGTGCCAGCAGCCAAGATTGGGCGGGAGCCATCTACGAGCAGTACTTC,CASSQDWAGAIYEQYF